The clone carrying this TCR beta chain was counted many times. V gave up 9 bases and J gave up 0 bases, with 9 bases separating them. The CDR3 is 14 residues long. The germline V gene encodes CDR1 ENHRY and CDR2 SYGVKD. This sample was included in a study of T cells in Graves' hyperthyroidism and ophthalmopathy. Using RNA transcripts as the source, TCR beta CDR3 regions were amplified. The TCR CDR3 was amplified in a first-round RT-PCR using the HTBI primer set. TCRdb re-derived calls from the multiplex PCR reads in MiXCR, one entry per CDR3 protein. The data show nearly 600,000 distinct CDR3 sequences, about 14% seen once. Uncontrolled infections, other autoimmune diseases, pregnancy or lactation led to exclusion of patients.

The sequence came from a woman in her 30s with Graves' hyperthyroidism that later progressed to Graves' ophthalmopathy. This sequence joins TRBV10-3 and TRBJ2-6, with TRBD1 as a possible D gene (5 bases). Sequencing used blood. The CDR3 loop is CAIDSGSGANVLTF. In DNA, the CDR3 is TGTGCCATTGACAGTGGCTCTGGGGCCAACGTCCTGACTTTC.